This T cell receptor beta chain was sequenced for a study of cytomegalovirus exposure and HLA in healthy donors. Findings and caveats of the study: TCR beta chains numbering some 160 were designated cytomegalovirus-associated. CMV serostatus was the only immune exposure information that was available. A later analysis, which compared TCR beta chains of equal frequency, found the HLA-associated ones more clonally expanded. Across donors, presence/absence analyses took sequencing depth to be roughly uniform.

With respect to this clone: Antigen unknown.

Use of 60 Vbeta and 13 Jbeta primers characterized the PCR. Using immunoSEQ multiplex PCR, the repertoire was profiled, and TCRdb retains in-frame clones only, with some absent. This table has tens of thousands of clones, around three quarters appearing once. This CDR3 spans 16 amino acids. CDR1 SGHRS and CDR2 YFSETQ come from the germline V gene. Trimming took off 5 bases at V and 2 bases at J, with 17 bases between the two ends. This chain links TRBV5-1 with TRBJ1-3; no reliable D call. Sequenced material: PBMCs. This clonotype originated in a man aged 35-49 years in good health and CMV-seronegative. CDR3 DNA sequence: TGCGCCAGCAGACCAAGCGGAGACTCACCTGGAAACACCATATATTTT. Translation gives CASRPSGDSPGNTIYF.